These 10 T cell receptor beta chains share one sample of origin, sequenced in a study of blood T cell repertoires in COVID-19. Sequencing was performed with immunoSEQ multiplex PCR; in TCRdb, only in-frame clones are kept and a portion is missing. The repertoire holds more than 150,000 clones, with 80% as singletons. The sequenced sample consisted of peripheral blood. The origin of the receptors is a man in his sixties with acute or convalescent COVID-19.

The chain employs TRBV6-8 and TRBJ1-6, with 11 positions matching TRBD1. Germline CDR1 and CDR2: MNHGY and SAAAGT. Trimming removed 7 bases from V and 3 bases from J; junction bases left unmatched: 11. The CDR3 consists of 18 residues. The CDR3 DNA reads as TGTGCCAGCACCCTCACGGGACAGGGGGATAACTATAATTCACCCCTCCACTTT. This gives the protein CASTLTGQGDNYNSPLHF.

The genes are TRBV20-1 and TRBJ1-1; D is unresolved. The CDR3 is 11 amino acids. Germline lookup yields CDR1 DFQATT and CDR2 SNEGSKA (reference sequence). Trimming cost V 4 bases and J 7 bases, with 10 bases left between them. The CDR3 bases are TGCAGTGCTAAACCGAGAGGTGAAGCTTTCTTT. Translated, it gives CSAKPRGEAFF.

The CDR3 region is CASSNRVREQYF. In DNA form, the CDR3 reads TGTGCCAGCAGTAACAGGGTGCGCGAGCAGTACTTC. The V and J genes are TRBV28 and TRBJ2-7; the D gene is possibly TRBD1 (6 bases). Germline V gives CDR1 MDHEN, CDR2 SYDVKM. This CDR3 has 12 amino acids. Between the trimmed V and J ends, which lost 5 bases and 6 bases, there was a span of 11 bases. Based on the CDR3 plus reference TRBV28 and TRBJ2-7, the full variable domain is DVKVTQSSRYLVKRTGEKVFLECVQDMDHENMFWYRQDPGLGLRLIYFSYDVKMKEKGDIPEGYSVSREKKERFSLILESASTNQTSMYLCASSNRVREQYFGPGTRLTVT.

The J gene is TRBJ1-3, the V gene TRBV9; D is possibly TRBD1 (5 bases). Germline CDR1 SGDLS, CDR2 YYNGEE. V lost 4 bases and J lost 2, with 10 bases in between. CDR3 size: 14 residues. The DNA for the CDR3 is TGTGCCAGCAGCAGGTCAGGGCCTGGAAACACCATATATTTT. As protein: CASSRSGPGNTIYF.

This clone has only a few counts. The rearrangement links TRBV7-3 to TRBJ2-3; 11 bases align to TRBD2. This CDR3 is 15 amino acids long. Germline V gene data show CDR1 as SGHTA and CDR2 as FQGTGA. V was clipped by 8 bases and J by 4 bases; unmatched bases: 8. The CDR3 here is CASLDVAGGSDTQYF. The CDR3 DNA sequence: TGTGCCAGCCTCGACGTAGCGGGAGGGTCAGATACGCAGTATTTT.

As regards this clone: A much larger clone lies one base from this, so it may be a read error. Additional DNA sequences in this sample encode the identical CDR3. V usage is TRBV7-2 and J usage is TRBJ1-5; no reliable D call. The length of the CDR3 is 15 residues. Germline V gene sequence: CDR1 SGHTA, CDR2 FQGNSA. Trimming removed 5 bases from V and 1 base from J, with 12 bases in between. The CDR3 sequence: CASSPGGVSNQPQHF. As DNA, the CDR3 is TGTGCCAGCAGCCCCGGAGGTGTAAGCAATCAGCCCCAGCATTTT.

The chain carries TRBV3-1 (or the pseudogene TRBV3-2) and TRBJ2-3, with 12 positions matching TRBD2. Germline V gene sequence: CDR1 LGHDT, CDR2 YNNKEL (reference sequence). CDR3 length: 17 residues. J gave up 2 bases and V 4 bases, and 7 bases lay outside the gene matches. CDR3 sequence (DNA): TGTGCCAGCAGCCCTGGACTAGCGGGGCCTCTCACAGATACGCAGTATTTT. It yields the protein CASSPGLAGPLTDTQYF.

This rearrangement joins TRBV5-3 to TRBJ2-1; 8 nucleotides align to TRBD2. Being an ORF, TRBV5-3 has a function that is uncertain. CDR3 length: 21 amino acids. After removal of 3 bases from V and 6 bases from J, the junction contained 26 bases not matched to a gene. The CDR3 region has the DNA TGTGCCAGAAGCTCTACGCCAGGGGATTGGGTAGCGGGGTACGGAGGCAATGAGCAGTTCTTC. It encodes CARSSTPGDWVAGYGGNEQFF.

The chain carries TRBV6-5 and TRBJ1-2; TRBD1 might be the D (5 bases). CDR1 and CDR2 from the germline V gene are MNHEY and SVGAGI. Trimming removed 8 bases at V and 0 bases at J, with 10 bases between. The CDR3 covers 13 residues. The CDR3 protein is CASLTETNYGYTF. For the CDR3, the DNA is TGTGCCAGCTTGACAGAAACTAACTATGGCTACACCTTC.

The chain uses TRBV6-1 and TRBJ2-3, with 10 bases lining up with TRBD2. Trimming took 3 bases from V and 2 from J; bases not matched to a gene: 8. Per the germline V gene, CDR1 is MNHNS and CDR2 is SASEGT. This CDR3 is 17 amino acids long. CDR3 in amino acids: CASSEGRSGRATDTQYF. In DNA, the CDR3 is TGTGCCAGCAGTGAGGGGAGAAGCGGGAGGGCCACAGATACGCAGTATTTT.